The 19 T cell receptor beta chains below were found in one sample sequenced in a study of beta chain features in type 1 diabetes (dated by TCRdb to 2017 to 2018). Findings and caveats that apply to the study as a whole: In all four CD4+ subsets, TCRB CDR3 length was moderately but significantly shorter in type 1 diabetes patients.

Antigens of these TCRs are unknown. Preparation of the library involved the immunoSEQ multiplex PCR assay. All of the isolated RNA was reverse transcribed with the High Capacity cDNA Reverse Transcription Kit, so expressed TCRB transcripts were sequenced. TCRdb took over this immuneACCESS table, retaining in-frame rearrangements with V and J assigned. Such tables are incomplete; in checked studies, under half of the missing clones stem from an unresolved V gene, and the remainder is unexplained. This sample has over 300,000 clones in its table, and roughly 8.8% of those were observed once. Of the sample, roughly 1% falls within the top ten clones. The sequenced sample consisted of central memory CD4+ T cells from blood. The origin of the receptors is a man younger than 45 with type 1 diabetes.

The J gene is TRBJ1-2, the V gene TRBV20-1, with D uncertain. The CDR3 totals 9 residues. Germline V gene sequence: CDR1 DFQATT, CDR2 SNEGSKA (reference sequence). CDR3 coding DNA: TGCAGGGCTGACTATGGCTACACCTTC. Translation: CRADYGYTF.

This clone was detected a few times. The V gene is TRBV2, the J gene TRBJ1-6; D might be TRBD1 (5 bases). This CDR3 is 15 amino acids long. The ends were cut back, 1 base at V and 10 bases at J, with 14 bases in the middle. Germline V lookup: CDR1 SNHLY, CDR2 FYNNEI. DNA for the CDR3: TGTGCCAGCAGTGAAGATGTGGGGGTACCCTCACCCCTCCACTTT. It specifies CASSEDVGVPSPLHF. The whole variable domain, remainder taken from reference TRBV2 and TRBJ1-6, is EPEVTQTPSHQVTQMGQEVILRCVPISNHLYFYWYRQILGQKVEFLVSFYNNEISEKSEIFDDQFSVERPDGSNFTLKIRSTKLEDSAMYFCASSEDVGVPSPLHFGNGTRLTVT.

This clone occurred a few times. The chain has TRBV5-4 and TRBJ1-1; D gene uncertain. The CDR3 length is 15 residues. Trimming stripped 0 bases from V and 5 bases from J, with 14 bases between. Per germline, CDR1 SGHNT and CDR2 YYREEE (reference sequence). CDR3 coding DNA: TGTGCCAGCAGCTTGGGCCGAGTGGGATGGACTGAAGCTTTCTTT. The encoded protein is CASSLGRVGWTEAFF.

This rearrangement joins TRBV19 to TRBJ2-2; D might be TRBD1 (6 bases). From germline, CDR1 is LNHDA and CDR2 SQIVND (reference sequence). The ends were cut back, 6 bases at V and 4 bases at J, with 18 bases in the middle. This CDR3 is 16 amino acids long. The CDR3 DNA sequence: TGTGCCAGTAGGGTTTCAGGGGCCAGAGTCACCGGGGAGCTGTTTTTT. Translated: CASRVSGARVTGELFF.

This clone was counted a few times. J is TRBJ2-2 and V is TRBV5-1, with a possible D match to TRBD1 (5 bases). Trimming removed 4 bases from V and 5 bases from J, with 12 bases in between. Germline CDR1 SGHRS, CDR2 YFSETQ. This CDR3 region has 14 residues. The CDR3 DNA sequence: TGCGCCAGCAGCGGAAAAGGGGATACCGGGGAGCTGTTTTTT. This codes for CASSGKGDTGELFF.

The chain joins TRBV19 to TRBJ2-3; 9 nucleotides agree with TRBD2. This CDR3 region has 15 residues. The ends lost 5 bases at V and 4 bases at J; junction bases unmatched: 7. The germline gives CDR1 LNHDA, CDR2 SQIVND (reference sequence). CDR3 DNA sequence: TGTGCCAGTAGTCTAGCGGGGAGCGGCGCAGATACGCAGTATTTT. It specifies CASSLAGSGADTQYF. The whole variable domain, remainder taken from reference TRBV19 and TRBJ2-3, is DGGITQSPKYLFRKEGQNVTLSCEQNLNHDAMYWYRQDPGQGLRLIYYSQIVNDFQKGDIAEGYSVSREKKESFPLTVTSAQKNPTAFYLCASSLAGSGADTQYFGPGTRLTVL.

The CDR3 coding sequence is TGTGCCAGCCGACAGGGGTCCTACGAGCAGTACTTC. As protein: CASRQGSYEQYF. The chain has TRBV19 and TRBJ2-7; 8 bases fit TRBD1. CDR1 and CDR2 from the germline V gene are LNHDA and SQIVND (reference sequence). V trimming: 9 bases; J trimming: 1 base; junction bases outside the gene matches: 2. The CDR3 runs 12 residues.

This clone showed up just a few times. A junction boundary mismatches the germline segment, possibly from a read error. The chain employs TRBV11-2 and TRBJ2-1; 13 bases are a match to TRBD2. The germline gives CDR1 SGHAT, CDR2 FQNNGV. This CDR3 spans 19 amino acids. The CDR3 here is CASSTRTSGGRDLYNERFF. CDR3 DNA sequence: TGTGCCAGCAGCACCCGGACTAGCGGGGGCCGGGATCTCTACAATGAGCGGTTCTTC.

This chain joins TRBV7-7 and TRBJ2-5; 7 nucleotides match TRBD1. The CDR3 consists of 13 residues. Germline values: CDR1 SSHAT, CDR2 FNYEAQ (reference sequence). The J segment lost 5 bases and the V segment lost 3 bases, leaving 3 bases of the junction unmatched. The CDR3 region has the DNA TGTGCCAGCAGCTTCAACAGGGGCGAGACCCAGTACTTC. Translating it yields CASSFNRGETQYF.

The rearrangement joins TRBV30 to TRBJ2-2; D remains ambiguous. V was cut by 2 bases and J by 2 bases, with 6 bases left in between. The CDR3 covers 13 residues. The germline CDR1 and CDR2 sequences are GTSNPN and SVGIG (reference sequence). The CDR3 protein is CAWSLRNTGELFF. CDR3 coding DNA: TGTGCCTGGAGTCTCAGAAACACCGGGGAGCTGTTTTTT.

This clone has a handful of counts. V gene TRBV6-1 combines with J gene TRBJ2-7, with 10 bases aligning to TRBD1. V shed 4 bases, J shed 0 bases, and the junction held 9 bases outside the gene matches. This CDR3 is built from 17 residues. The germline V gene encodes CDR1 MNHNS and CDR2 SASEGT. This chain's CDR3 is CASSVTLRDRGSYEQYF. CDR3 DNA sequence: TGTGCCAGCAGTGTTACCCTCCGGGACAGGGGCTCCTACGAGCAGTACTTC.

The chain carries TRBV11-2 and TRBJ2-1, with D possibly TRBD2 on 6 matching bases. V shed 0 bases and J shed 4 bases, with 10 bases lying between them. The CDR3 has 15 residues. The germline gives CDR1 SGHAT, CDR2 FQNNGV. The CDR3 sequence is CASSLDGGKYNEQFF. CDR3 DNA: TGTGCCAGCAGCTTAGATGGGGGGAAATACAATGAGCAGTTCTTC.

The gene calls are TRBV2 and TRBJ2-5; TRBD1 is a possible D gene (6 bases). The ends were cut back, 1 base at V and 4 bases at J, with 16 bases in the middle. The CDR3 has 16 residues. The germline gives CDR1 SNHLY, CDR2 FYNNEI. CDR3: CASSEDRTGSGETQYF. The CDR3 nucleotides are TGTGCCAGCAGTGAAGATAGAACAGGGTCCGGAGAGACCCAGTACTTC.

The genes are TRBV10-2 and TRBJ1-1, with D perhaps matching TRBD1 (6 bases). The germline V gene encodes CDR1 WSHSY and CDR2 SAAADI. Trimming stripped 5 bases from V and 3 bases from J, with 10 bases between. The CDR3 totals 13 residues. The CDR3 is CASSTTGYTEAFF. CDR3 sequence (DNA): TGCGCCAGCAGTACGACAGGTTACACTGAAGCTTTCTTT.

The rearrangement links TRBV2 to TRBJ2-1; TRBD2 agrees at 7 bases. The CDR3 consists of 16 residues. V shed 4 bases and J 4 bases; nucleotides not matched to a gene: 10. CDR1 SNHLY and CDR2 FYNNEI come from the germline V gene. CDR3: CASSGPGGGSYNEQFF. In nucleotides, the CDR3 is TGTGCCAGCAGTGGGCCGGGCGGGGGATCATACAATGAGCAGTTCTTC.

This clone was observed a few times. This chain connects TRBV9 to TRBJ1-3; D is ambiguous. Germline loops: CDR1 SGDLS, CDR2 YYNGEE. V lost 3 bases to trimming and J lost 4 bases, with 17 bases between them. CDR3 length: 16 amino acids. CDR3: CASSALNGPRGNTIYF. The CDR3 nucleotides read TGTGCCAGCAGCGCCTTGAACGGGCCTCGGGGAAACACCATATATTTT.

This clone occurred a few times. The chain combines TRBV15 with TRBJ2-3; the match to TRBD1 covers 9 bases. The CDR3 extends over 15 amino acids. Germline CDR1 and CDR2: LNHNV and YYDKDF (reference sequence). The V segment lost 4 bases and the J segment 4 bases; nucleotides outside the gene matches: 6. CDR3 coding DNA: TGTGCCACCAGCACGCGACAGGGGGAGGCAGATACGCAGTATTTT. Encoded protein: CATSTRQGEADTQYF.

This clone was picked up a small number of times. The chain couples TRBV30 to TRBJ2-7, with 8 bases lining up with TRBD1. Germline assignment: CDR1 GTSNPN and CDR2 SVGIG (reference sequence). The CDR3 has 13 residues. V lost 6 bases to trimming and J lost 4 bases; unmatched junction nucleotides: 8. CDR3 DNA: TGTGCCTGTCACAGGGGGACTCCTTACGAGCAGTACTTC. Its translation is CACHRGTPYEQYF.

This clone was picked up a small number of times. J is TRBJ2-3 and V is TRBV14, with a tentative D call TRBD2 (6 bases). CDR3 length: 17 amino acids. Trimming removed 0 bases from V and 3 bases from J, with 16 bases in between. Per germline, CDR1 SGHDN and CDR2 FVKESK. CDR3 sequence (DNA): TGTGCCAGCAGCCAAGATCCGGCGGGGACCGTAACAGATACGCAGTATTTT. Its protein is CASSQDPAGTVTDTQYF.